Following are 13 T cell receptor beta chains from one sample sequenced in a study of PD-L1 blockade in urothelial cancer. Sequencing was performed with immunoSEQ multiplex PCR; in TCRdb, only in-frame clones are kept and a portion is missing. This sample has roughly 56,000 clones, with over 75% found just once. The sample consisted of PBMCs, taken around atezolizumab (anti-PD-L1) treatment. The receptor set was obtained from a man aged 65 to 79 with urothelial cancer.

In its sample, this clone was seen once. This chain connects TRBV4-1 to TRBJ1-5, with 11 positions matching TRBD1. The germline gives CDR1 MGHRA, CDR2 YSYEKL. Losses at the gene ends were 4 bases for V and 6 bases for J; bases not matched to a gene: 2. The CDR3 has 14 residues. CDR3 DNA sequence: TGCGCCAGCAGCCTTGGGACAGGGGGTCAGCCCCAGCATTTT. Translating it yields CASSLGTGGQPQHF.

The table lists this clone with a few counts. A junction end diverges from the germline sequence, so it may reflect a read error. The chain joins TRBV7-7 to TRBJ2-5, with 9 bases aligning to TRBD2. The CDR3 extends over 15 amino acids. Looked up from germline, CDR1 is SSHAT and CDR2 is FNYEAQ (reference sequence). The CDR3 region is CASSLDSGSGETQYF. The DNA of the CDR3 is TGTGCTAGCAGCTTAGATAGCGGGAGTGGAGAGACCCAGTACTTC.

The chain's CDR3 is CASSDQNRGLRYEQYF. The CDR3 DNA follows: TGTGCCAGCAGTGACCAGAACAGGGGGCTCCGCTACGAGCAGTACTTC. The chain is built from TRBV6-1 and TRBJ2-7; 9 positions agree with TRBD1. The germline V gene encodes CDR1 MNHNS and CDR2 SASEGT. The ends lost 3 bases at V and 3 bases at J; junction bases unmatched: 9. The CDR3 is 16 residues long.

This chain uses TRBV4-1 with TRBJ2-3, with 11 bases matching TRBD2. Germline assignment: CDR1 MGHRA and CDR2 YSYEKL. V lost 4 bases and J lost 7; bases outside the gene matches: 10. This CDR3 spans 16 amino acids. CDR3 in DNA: TGCGCCAGCAGCCCGCGCGGACTAGCGGGCCTCTATACGCAGTATTTT. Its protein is CASSPRGLAGLYTQYF.

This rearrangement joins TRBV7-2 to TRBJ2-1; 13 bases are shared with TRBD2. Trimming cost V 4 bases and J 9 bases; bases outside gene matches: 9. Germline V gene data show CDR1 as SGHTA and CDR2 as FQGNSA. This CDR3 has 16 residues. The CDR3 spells CASSSRTSGSTGEQFF. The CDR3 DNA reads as TGTGCCAGCAGCTCCAGGACTAGCGGGAGTACGGGTGAGCAGTTCTTC.

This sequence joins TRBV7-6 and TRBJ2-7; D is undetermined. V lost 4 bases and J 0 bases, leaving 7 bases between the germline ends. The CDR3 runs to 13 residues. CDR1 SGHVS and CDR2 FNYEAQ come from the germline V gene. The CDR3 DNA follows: TGTGCCAGCAGCTCGCGGTCCTCCTACGAGCAGTACTTC. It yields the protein CASSSRSSYEQYF.

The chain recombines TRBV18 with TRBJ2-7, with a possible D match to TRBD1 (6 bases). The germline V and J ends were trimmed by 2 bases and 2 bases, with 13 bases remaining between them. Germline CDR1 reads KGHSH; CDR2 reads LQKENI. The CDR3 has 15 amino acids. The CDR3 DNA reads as TGTGCCAGCTCACCAACTTCACAGGGCACCTACGAGCAGTACTTC. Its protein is CASSPTSQGTYEQYF.

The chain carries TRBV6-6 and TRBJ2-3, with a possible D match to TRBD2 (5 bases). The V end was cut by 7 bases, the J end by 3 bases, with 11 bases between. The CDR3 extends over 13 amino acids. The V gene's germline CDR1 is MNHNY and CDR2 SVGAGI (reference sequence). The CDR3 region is CASKAGGTDTQYF. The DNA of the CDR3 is TGTGCCAGCAAGGCGGGCGGGACAGATACGCAGTATTTT.

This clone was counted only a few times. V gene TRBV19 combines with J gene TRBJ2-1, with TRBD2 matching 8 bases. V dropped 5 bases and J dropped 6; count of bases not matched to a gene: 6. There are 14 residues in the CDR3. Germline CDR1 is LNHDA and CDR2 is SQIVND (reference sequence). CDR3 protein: CASSLSGSFNEQFF. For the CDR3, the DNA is TGTGCCAGTAGTTTGAGCGGGAGCTTCAATGAGCAGTTCTTC.

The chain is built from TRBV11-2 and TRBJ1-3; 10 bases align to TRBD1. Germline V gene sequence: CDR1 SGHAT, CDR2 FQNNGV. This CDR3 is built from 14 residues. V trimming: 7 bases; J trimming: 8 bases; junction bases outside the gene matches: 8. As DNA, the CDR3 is TGTGCCAGCACCGTCGACAGGGGGCTTGACACCATATATTTT. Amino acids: CASTVDRGLDTIYF.

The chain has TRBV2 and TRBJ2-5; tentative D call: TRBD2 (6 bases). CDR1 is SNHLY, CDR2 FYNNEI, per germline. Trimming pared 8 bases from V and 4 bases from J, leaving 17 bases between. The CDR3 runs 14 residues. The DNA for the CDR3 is TGTGCCAGCTTTGATCCGGGACTCTCAGAGACCCAGTACTTC. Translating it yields CASFDPGLSETQYF.

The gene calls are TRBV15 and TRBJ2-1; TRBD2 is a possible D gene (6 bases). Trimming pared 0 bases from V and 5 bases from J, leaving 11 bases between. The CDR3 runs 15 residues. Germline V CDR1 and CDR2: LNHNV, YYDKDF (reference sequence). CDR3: CATSREAGGDNEQFF. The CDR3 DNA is TGTGCCACCAGCAGAGAAGCGGGCGGGGACAATGAGCAGTTCTTC.

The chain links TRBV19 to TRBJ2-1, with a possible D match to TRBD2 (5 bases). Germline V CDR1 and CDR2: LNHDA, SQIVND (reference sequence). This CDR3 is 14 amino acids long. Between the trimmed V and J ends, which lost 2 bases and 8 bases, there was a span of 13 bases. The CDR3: CASSIRDTDDEQFF. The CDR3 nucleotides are TGTGCCAGTAGTATACGGGATACGGACGATGAGCAGTTCTTC. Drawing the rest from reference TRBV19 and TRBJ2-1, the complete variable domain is DGGITQSPKYLFRKEGQNVTLSCEQNLNHDAMYWYRQDPGQGLRLIYYSQIVNDFQKGDIAEGYSVSREKKESFPLTVTSAQKNPTAFYLCASSIRDTDDEQFFGPGTRLTVL.